This T cell receptor (beta chain) was captured by sequencing in a study of T cell responses to AZD1222 COVID-19 vaccine. About the research overall: Pooling of second doses given at about 4 or about 12 weeks was done.

The CDR3 consists of 16 residues. With 2 bases removed from V and 0 bases from J, the gap between germline ends came to 14 bases. CDR1 is SGHTA and CDR2 is FQGNSA in the germline V gene. Produced via immunoSEQ multiplex PCR; TCRdb's table is partial and in-frame only. The sample consists of 150,000 or so clones, 80% to 95% of them appearing once. The V call is TRBV7-2, the J call TRBJ2-7, with unresolved D. Sequenced material: peripheral blood, taken on day 0 of AZD1222 vaccination. This sequence was found in an adult in good health. The CDR3 nucleotides read TGTGCCAGCAGCTTAATGGGCGGACCCTACTCCTACGAGCAGTACTTC. It yields the protein CASSLMGGPYSYEQYF.